This T cell receptor (beta chain) was sequenced for a study of identical twins. Study-level findings and limits: Part of the zero-insertion signal could reflect confounding by invariant MAIT and iNKT cells.

cDNA carried unique molecular identifiers, and a universal primer site was added by template switching. MiXCR, run by TCRdb on the 5' RACE reads, gives a single entry per CDR3 protein. In the table there are roughly 690,000 distinct CDR3 sequences, around 20% of which are singletons. This clonotype occurred a few times. Its specificity is unknown. Germline CDR1 is DFQATT and CDR2 is SNEGSKA (reference sequence). The CDR3 is made up of 17 amino acids. These sequences were also reported in another study, on T cells expressing NK-cell markers.

The receptor was isolated from a woman aged 18-29 years in good health. Source material: PBMCs. V is TRBV20-1 and J is TRBJ2-3; D possibly uses TRBD1 or TRBD2 (7 bases each). The CDR3 nucleotides are TGCACCCTAGAGGGGGCGGGGGACCACCGTAGCACAGATACGCAGTATTTT. This gives the protein CTLEGAGDHRSTDTQYF.